The 10 T cell receptor beta chains reported below all come from one sample, sequenced in a study of cytomegalovirus exposure and HLA in healthy donors. The PCR had 60 Vbeta and 13 Jbeta primers. Profiling relied on immunoSEQ multiplex PCR, and the TCRdb table lists in-frame clones only, not all of them. The profile shows tens of thousands of clones, around 70% of them singletons. What was sequenced was PBMCs. The receptors derive from a man between 35 and 55 years old in good health and CMV-seropositive.

This clone was counted once. The chain uses TRBV28 and TRBJ1-2; tentative D call: TRBD1 (5 bases). The CDR3 runs 15 residues. Per germline, CDR1 MDHEN and CDR2 SYDVKM. V gave up 5 bases and J gave up 1 base, with 14 bases separating them. This CDR3 reads CASSLAQGFNYGYTF. In DNA form, the CDR3 reads TGTGCCAGCAGTCTAGCGCAGGGTTTTAACTATGGCTACACCTTC.

This chain connects TRBV6-5 to TRBJ2-7, with 9 bases that match TRBD1. V gave up 4 bases and J gave up 5 bases; unmatched junction bases: 6. This CDR3 region has 14 residues. Germline CDR1 MNHEY, CDR2 SVGAGI. Written as DNA, the CDR3 is TGTGCCAGCAGTTTCACCGGGACAGGGCACGAGCAGTACTTC. This encodes CASSFTGTGHEQYF.

The chain couples TRBV27 to TRBJ2-3; 9 bases match TRBD2. CDR1 MNHEY and CDR2 SMNVEV come from the germline V gene (reference sequence). V was clipped by 3 bases and J by 6 bases; unmatched bases: 4. The CDR3 runs to 14 residues. CDR3 region: CASSFGTSPDTQYF. The CDR3 region has the DNA TGTGCCAGCAGTTTCGGGACTAGCCCGGATACGCAGTATTTT.

The chain recombines TRBV4-1 with TRBJ1-2, with a weak D call TRBD1 (6 bases). V lost 4 bases and J lost 2, with 14 bases in between. The germline V gene encodes CDR1 MGHRA and CDR2 YSYEKL. This CDR3 is built from 15 residues. In DNA form, the CDR3 reads TGCGCCAGCAGCCCAGACAGGTCTCTGAACTATGGCTACACCTTC. Protein: CASSPDRSLNYGYTF.

The chain combines TRBV6-5 with TRBJ2-3; D is unclear. This CDR3 is built from 14 residues. CDR1 and CDR2 (germline): MNHEY, SVGAGI. Trimming cost V 4 bases and J 0 bases, with 8 bases left between them. Here the CDR3 reads CASSSTTSTDTQYF. For the CDR3, the DNA is TGTGCCAGCAGTTCCACGACTAGCACAGATACGCAGTATTTT.

The genes are TRBV6-6 and TRBJ2-3; 7 bases are a match to TRBD2. This CDR3 region has 15 residues. CDR1 MNHNY and CDR2 SVGAGI come from the germline V gene (reference sequence). V shed 6 bases and J 0 bases; nucleotides not matched to a gene: 6. CDR3 in amino acids: CASRQTSVSTDTQYF. As DNA, the CDR3 is TGTGCCAGCAGACAAACTAGCGTTAGCACAGATACGCAGTATTTT.

CDR3 residues: CASSLTRASNEQFF. CDR3 coding DNA: TGTGCCAGCAGTTTAACTAGGGCCTCCAATGAGCAGTTCTTC. J is TRBJ2-1 and V is TRBV27, with D possibly TRBD2 on 5 matching bases. Trimming removed 2 bases from V and 6 bases from J, with 11 bases in between. Germline V gives CDR1 MNHEY, CDR2 SMNVEV (reference sequence). The CDR3 is 14 amino acids.

The genes are TRBV5-6 and TRBJ2-2, with 9 bases aligning to TRBD1. The CDR3 covers 16 residues. Germline loops: CDR1 SGHDT, CDR2 YYEEEE. V shed 3 bases, J shed 5 bases, and the junction held 8 bases outside the gene matches. In nucleotides, the CDR3 is TGTGCCAGCAGCTCCGGGACAGGGTTCGGGACCGGGGAGCTGTTTTTT. Translated, it gives CASSSGTGFGTGELFF. Complete variable domain (other parts from reference TRBV5-6 and TRBJ2-2): DAGVTQSPTHLIKTRGQQVTLRCSPKSGHDTVSWYQQALGQGPQFIFQYYEEEERQRGNFPDRFSGHQFPNYSSELNVNALLLGDSALYLCASSSGTGFGTGELFFGEGSRLTVL.

This clone was seen a few times. The CDR3 region is CASSSAGVQPQHF. CDR3 bases: TGTGCCAGCAGCTCGGCAGGGGTTCAGCCCCAGCATTTT. The chain couples TRBV11-2 to TRBJ1-5, with D possibly matching TRBD1 (6 bases). Between the trimmed V and J ends, which lost 4 bases and 6 bases, there was a span of 10 bases. The CDR3 loop spans 13 amino acids. The germline CDR1 and CDR2 sequences are SGHAT and FQNNGV.

The DNA of the CDR3 is TGCGCCAGTCGAGGGACTAGCGCCGATGAGCAGTTCTTC. Its protein is CASRGTSADEQFF. The V gene is TRBV5-1, the J gene TRBJ2-1; 10 bases map to TRBD2. The trim removed 8 bases at V and 8 bases at J, leaving 7 bases unmatched. Germline CDR1 reads SGHRS; CDR2 reads YFSETQ. The CDR3 extends over 13 amino acids.